A single sample is the source of the 18 T cell receptor beta chains below, sequenced in a study of CD8+CD57+ T cells in acquired aplastic anemia (dated by TCRdb to 2016 to 2019). Expansion of CD8+CD57+ cells had been shown by flow cytometry in the patients chosen for sequencing. Sequencer: Illumina HiSeq 2000. TCR beta VDJ combination and CDR3 sequence profiling used genomic DNA as the template. TCRdb reprocessed the public reads (quality trimming at Q25 with fastp, clone calling with MiXCR) and kept in-frame beta chains. Rows merge per CDR3 protein into single entries with the most common DNA and genes. This sample lists under 350,000 distinct CDR3 sequences; approximately 58% were detected once. The ten top clones hold approximately 1.2% of the sample. Sequenced sample: sorted CD4+, CD8+, or CD8+CD57+ T cells (not recorded which) from PBMCs. Receptors originate from a human donor with aplastic anemia.

This chain uses TRBV10-3 with TRBJ1-5; 8 bases agree with TRBD1. The CDR3 contains 15 residues. The junction had 5 bases not matched to a gene; V was cut back by 2 bases and J by 5 bases. The germline V gene has CDR1 ENHRY and CDR2 SYGVKD. The CDR3 loop is CAISETGGLYQPQHF. The DNA of the CDR3 is TGTGCCATCAGTGAGACAGGGGGTCTATATCAGCCCCAGCATTTT.

V and J are TRBV10-1 and TRBJ1-1; TRBD1 agrees at 8 bases. Germline CDR1 reads WNHNN; CDR2 reads SYGVQD (reference sequence). CDR3 size: 15 residues. V lost 7 bases, J lost 10 bases, and 17 bases stayed unmatched. The CDR3 DNA reads TGCGCCAGCAATGACCCGACAGGGGTACACCGGGGAGCTTTCTTT. Protein sequence: CASNDPTGVHRGAFF.

CDR3 sequence (DNA): TGTGCCAGCAGCGCCCGACGGGGGGACTCTGGAAACACCATATATTTT. Amino acid sequence: CASSARRGDSGNTIYF. The V and J genes are TRBV7-8 and TRBJ1-3; maybe TRBD1 (5 bases). From germline, CDR1 is SGHVS and CDR2 FQNEAQ. Trimming removed 5 bases at V and 0 bases at J, with 14 bases between. The CDR3 contains 16 residues.

Concerning this clonotype itself: At one of its ends the junction is not consistent with the germline gene, which may arise from a read error. V gene TRBV19 combines with J gene TRBJ2-1, with D perhaps TRBD2 (6 bases). CDR1 and CDR2 (germline): LNHDA, SQIVND (reference sequence). This CDR3 region has 13 residues. CDR3 DNA sequence: TGTGCCAGTAGTATTCTAGCGAACAAAGAGCAGTTCTTC. Protein: CASSILANKEQFF.

The CDR3 loop is CASSQGQGSTDTQYF. The CDR3 DNA reads as TGCGCCAGCAGCCAGGGACAGGGGAGCACAGATACGCAGTATTTT. The V call is TRBV5-1, the J call TRBJ2-3, with 10 bases fitting TRBD1. CDR1 is SGHRS and CDR2 is YFSETQ in the germline V gene. The CDR3 covers 15 residues. J was trimmed by 0 bases and V by 4 bases; bases with no gene match: 2.

The V call is TRBV7-9, the J call TRBJ2-1, with D possibly being TRBD2 (6 bases). Germline V gene lookup returns CDR1 SEHNR and CDR2 FQNEAQ (reference sequence). V dropped 4 bases and J dropped 5 bases, with 9 bases sitting between them. CDR3 length equals 13 residues. The CDR3 sequence is CASSSRLDNEQFF. In nucleotides, the CDR3 is TGTGCCAGCAGCTCCAGACTAGACAATGAGCAGTTCTTC.

The chain has TRBV25-1 and TRBJ2-1; D perhaps matches TRBD1 (5 bases). V was cut by 7 bases and J by 12 bases, with 31 bases left in between. This CDR3 comprises 17 residues. Germline V gene sequence: CDR1 MGHDK, CDR2 SYGVNS. The CDR3 coding sequence is TGTGCCAGCACCCCCGTTTTCGGGTCAGGGCCCCAACAATCGCAGTTCTTC. It is translated as CASTPVFGSGPQQSQFF.

This chain links TRBV19 with TRBJ2-5, with TRBD1 matching 9 bases. CDR3 length: 15 residues. Germline-derived CDR1 and CDR2 are LNHDA and SQIVND (reference sequence). V lost 5 bases, J lost 10 bases, and 14 bases stayed unmatched. Written as DNA, the CDR3 is TGTGCCAGTAGTTTTCGGACAGGGGACCTCCAGGGCCAGTACTTC. It codes for CASSFRTGDLQGQYF.

There are a few counts of this clonotype. Here the CDR3 DNA reads TGTGCCACCAGCAGGGCGACTAGCGGGAGGGGCCACGAGCAGTACTTC. Protein: CATSRATSGRGHEQYF. The V and J genes are TRBV15 and TRBJ2-7; 14 positions match TRBD2. V lost 3 bases to trimming and J lost 5 bases; unmatched junction nucleotides: 6. Looked up from germline, CDR1 is LNHNV and CDR2 is YYDKDF (reference sequence). The CDR3 is 16 amino acids.

The chain employs TRBV4-1 and TRBJ2-2, with D unclear. CDR1 and CDR2 from the germline V gene are MGHRA and YSYEKL. This CDR3 is built from 12 residues. V was shortened by 3 bases and J by 8 bases, with 7 bases between the two germline ends. The CDR3 nucleotides are TGCGCCAGCAGCCACCCTTTGGGGGAGCTGTTTTTT. It translates to CASSHPLGELFF.

This rearrangement joins TRBV7-2 to TRBJ2-7; D is uncertain. Germline CDR1 SGHTA, CDR2 FQGNSA. Trimming took off 3 bases at V and 2 bases at J, with 11 bases between the two ends. This CDR3 has 14 amino acids. The CDR3 DNA reads as TGTGCCAGCAGCTTGGGCGCAGGTCCCTACGAGCAGTACTTC. The encoded protein is CASSLGAGPYEQYF. The variable domain in full, with the rest retrieved from reference TRBV7-2 and TRBJ2-7, is GAGVSQSPSNKVTEKGKDVELRCDPISGHTALYWYRQSLGQGLEFLIYFQGNSAPDKSGLPSDRFSAERTGGSVSTLTIQRTQQEDSAVYLCASSLGAGPYEQYFGPGTRLTVT.

V usage is TRBV10-3 and J usage is TRBJ2-7; 9 bases match TRBD2. Germline V gene sequence: CDR1 ENHRY, CDR2 SYGVKD. Trimming cost V 2 bases and J 0 bases; bases outside gene matches: 11. The CDR3 covers 18 residues. This chain's CDR3 is CAISERASGNSPSYEQYF. The CDR3 DNA is TGTGCCATCAGTGAGAGGGCTAGCGGGAATAGTCCCTCCTACGAGCAGTACTTC.

This clonotype was seen repeatedly, ten times or more. This chain uses TRBV19 with TRBJ2-1; the match to TRBD2 covers 10 bases. This CDR3 contains 15 residues. V was pared by 1 base and J by 4 bases, with 1 base of the junction left unmatched. Germline lookup yields CDR1 LNHDA and CDR2 SQIVND (reference sequence). DNA for the CDR3: TGTGCCAGTAGTATAGGGACTAGCGGTTACAATGAGCAGTTCTTC. Its translation is CASSIGTSGYNEQFF. Filled out from reference TRBV19 and TRBJ2-1, the complete variable domain reads DGGITQSPKYLFRKEGQNVTLSCEQNLNHDAMYWYRQDPGQGLRLIYYSQIVNDFQKGDIAEGYSVSREKKESFPLTVTSAQKNPTAFYLCASSIGTSGYNEQFFGPGTRLTVL.

This clonotype has a single count. The chain employs TRBV6-6 and TRBJ1-5; D is ambiguous. The CDR3 sequence is 12 residues long. The V and J ends lost 9 bases and 3 bases respectively, with 9 bases between them. Germline V CDR1 and CDR2: MNHNY, SVGAGI (reference sequence). CDR3 sequence reads: CASEGNNQPQHF. The CDR3 DNA reads TGTGCCAGTGAGGGAAACAATCAGCCCCAGCATTTT.

This clonotype showed up many times. The V gene is TRBV11-3, the J gene TRBJ2-7, with 9 bases aligning to TRBD1. There are 15 residues in the CDR3. With V trimmed by 4 bases and J by 2 bases, 6 bases remained unmatched. Germline V lookup: CDR1 SGHNT, CDR2 YENEEA. The CDR3 loop is CASSYGQGRAYEQYF. DNA for the CDR3: TGTGCCAGCAGCTACGGACAGGGGAGGGCCTACGAGCAGTACTTC.

This clonotype was detected many times. V and J are TRBV6-5 and TRBJ1-5; D not resolved. Trimming stripped 0 bases from V and 1 base from J, with 7 bases between. Germline CDR1 reads MNHEY; CDR2 reads SVGAGI. The CDR3 consists of 15 residues. Here the CDR3 DNA reads TGTGCCAGCAGTTACTCTTCGAAAAGCAATCAGCCCCAGCATTTT. This encodes CASSYSSKSNQPQHF.

The chain employs TRBV25-1 and TRBJ2-5; 9 positions match TRBD1. Germline trimming cut 4 bases from V and 3 bases from J; bases unmatched to any gene: 3. CDR3 length: 14 residues. Germline V gene sequence: CDR1 MGHDK, CDR2 SYGVNS. DNA of the CDR3: TGTGCCAGCAGTGGCTGGACAGGGGAAGAGACCCAGTACTTC. This sequence encodes CASSGWTGEETQYF.

V gene TRBV5-4 combines with J gene TRBJ2-5; the D is unclear. The CDR3 spans 15 residues. V was clipped by 2 bases and J by 1 base, with 12 bases between them. The germline V gene has CDR1 SGHNT and CDR2 YYREEE (reference sequence). CDR3 DNA sequence: TGTGCCAGCAGCTTACCTCACGGGCGCCAAGAGACCCAGTACTTC. Encoded protein: CASSLPHGRQETQYF.